Many counts were recorded for the clone carrying this T cell receptor beta chain. CDR1 is SGHRS and CDR2 is YFSETQ in the germline V gene. This CDR3 spans 16 amino acids. Losses at the gene ends were 3 bases for V and 3 bases for J; bases not matched to a gene: 9. This specimen belongs to a study of T-cell reconstitution after alpha-beta-depleted transplantation in children. It was with unique molecular identifiers that the TCRbeta library was prepared. MiXCR, applied by TCRdb to the PCR reads, yields one record per CDR3 protein. The sample has about 110,000 distinct CDR3 sequences, 10% seen once. The V and J genes are TRBV5-1 and TRBJ1-1, with 9 nucleotides matching TRBD1. This clonotype originated in a human donor who donated a stem cell graft to a child with acute lymphoblastic leukemia. The sequencing here drew on PBMCs from the stem cell graft donor, taken from the stem cell graft. The CDR3 here is CASSSTGGAGDTEAFF. CDR3 coding DNA: TGCGCCAGCAGCTCCACAGGGGGCGCGGGGGACACTGAAGCTTTCTTT.